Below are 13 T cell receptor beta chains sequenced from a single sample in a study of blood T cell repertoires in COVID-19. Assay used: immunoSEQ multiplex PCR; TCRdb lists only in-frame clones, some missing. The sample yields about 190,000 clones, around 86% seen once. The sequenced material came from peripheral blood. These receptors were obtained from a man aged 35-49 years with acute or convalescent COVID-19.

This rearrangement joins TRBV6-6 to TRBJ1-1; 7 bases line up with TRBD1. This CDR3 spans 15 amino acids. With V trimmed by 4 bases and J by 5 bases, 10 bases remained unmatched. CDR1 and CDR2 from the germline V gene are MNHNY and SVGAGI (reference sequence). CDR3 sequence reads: CASSSSRPGGTEAFF. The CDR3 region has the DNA TGTGCCAGCAGTTCCTCCCGTCCAGGGGGGACTGAAGCTTTCTTT.

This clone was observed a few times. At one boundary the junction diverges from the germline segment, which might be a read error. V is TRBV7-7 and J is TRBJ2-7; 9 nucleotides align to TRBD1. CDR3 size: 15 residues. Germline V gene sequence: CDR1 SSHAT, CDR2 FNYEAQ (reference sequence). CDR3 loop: CASSLGQGSSYEQYF. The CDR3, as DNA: TGTGCTAGCAGCTTAGGACAGGGGAGCTCCTACGAGCAGTACTTC.

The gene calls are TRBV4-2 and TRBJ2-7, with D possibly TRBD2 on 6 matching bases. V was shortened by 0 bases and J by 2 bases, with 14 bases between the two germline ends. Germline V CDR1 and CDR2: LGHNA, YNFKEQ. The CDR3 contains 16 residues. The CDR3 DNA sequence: TGTGCCAGCAGCCAAGATGTTGGAGGGACCCCCTACGAGCAGTACTTC. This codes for CASSQDVGGTPYEQYF.

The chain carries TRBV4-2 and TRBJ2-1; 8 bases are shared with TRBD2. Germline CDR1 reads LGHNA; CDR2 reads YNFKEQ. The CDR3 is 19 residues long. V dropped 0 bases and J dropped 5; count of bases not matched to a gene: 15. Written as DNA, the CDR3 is TGTGCCAGCAGCCAAGATCCCATGCCCGGGGGGGGTTGGCACAATGAGCAGTTCTTC. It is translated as CASSQDPMPGGGWHNEQFF.

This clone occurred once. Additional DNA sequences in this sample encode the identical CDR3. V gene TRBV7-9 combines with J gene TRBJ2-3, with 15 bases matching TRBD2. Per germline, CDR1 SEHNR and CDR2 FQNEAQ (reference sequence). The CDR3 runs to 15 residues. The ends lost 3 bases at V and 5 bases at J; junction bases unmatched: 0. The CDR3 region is CASSLGLAGGDTQYF. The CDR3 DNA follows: TGTGCCAGCAGCTTGGGACTAGCGGGGGGAGATACGCAGTATTTT.

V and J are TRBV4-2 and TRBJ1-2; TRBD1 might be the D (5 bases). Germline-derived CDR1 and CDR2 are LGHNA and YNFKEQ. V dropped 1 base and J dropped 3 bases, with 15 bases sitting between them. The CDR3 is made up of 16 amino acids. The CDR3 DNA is TGTGCCAGCAGCCAAGGCGGACTGGGGGGAGACTATGGCTACACCTTC. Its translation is CASSQGGLGGDYGYTF.

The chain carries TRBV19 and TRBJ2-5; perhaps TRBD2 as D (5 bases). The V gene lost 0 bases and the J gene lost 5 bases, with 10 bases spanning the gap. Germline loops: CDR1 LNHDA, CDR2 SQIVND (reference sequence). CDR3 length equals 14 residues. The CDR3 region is CASSIDPGVETQYF. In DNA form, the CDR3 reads TGTGCCAGTAGTATAGATCCCGGGGTGGAGACCCAGTACTTC. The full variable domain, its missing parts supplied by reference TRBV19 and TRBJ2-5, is DGGITQSPKYLFRKEGQNVTLSCEQNLNHDAMYWYRQDPGQGLRLIYYSQIVNDFQKGDIAEGYSVSREKKESFPLTVTSAQKNPTAFYLCASSIDPGVETQYFGPGTRLLVL.

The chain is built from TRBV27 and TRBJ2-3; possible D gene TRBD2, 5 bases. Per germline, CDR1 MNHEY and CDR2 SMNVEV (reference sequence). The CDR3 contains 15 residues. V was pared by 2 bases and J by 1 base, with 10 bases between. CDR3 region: CASSLAGIGTDTQYF. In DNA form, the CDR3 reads TGTGCCAGCAGTTTAGCCGGGATCGGCACAGATACGCAGTATTTT.

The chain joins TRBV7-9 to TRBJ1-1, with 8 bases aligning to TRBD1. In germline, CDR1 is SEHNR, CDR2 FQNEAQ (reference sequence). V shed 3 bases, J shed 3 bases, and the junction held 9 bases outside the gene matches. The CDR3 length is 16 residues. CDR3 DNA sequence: TGTGCCAGCAGCTTGGGCAGGGGGCTTTTTGACACTGAAGCTTTCTTT. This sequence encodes CASSLGRGLFDTEAFF.

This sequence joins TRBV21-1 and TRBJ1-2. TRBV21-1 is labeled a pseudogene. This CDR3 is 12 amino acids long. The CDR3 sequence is CASSTKHYGYTF. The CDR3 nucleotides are TGTGCCAGCAGCACGAAGCACTATGGCTACACCTTC.

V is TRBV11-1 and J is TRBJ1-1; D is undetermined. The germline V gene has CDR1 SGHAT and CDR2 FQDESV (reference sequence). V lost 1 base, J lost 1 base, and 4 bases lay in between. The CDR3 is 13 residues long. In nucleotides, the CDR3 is TGTGCCAGCAGCTTAGGAGAGAACACTGAAGCTTTCTTT. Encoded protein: CASSLGENTEAFF.

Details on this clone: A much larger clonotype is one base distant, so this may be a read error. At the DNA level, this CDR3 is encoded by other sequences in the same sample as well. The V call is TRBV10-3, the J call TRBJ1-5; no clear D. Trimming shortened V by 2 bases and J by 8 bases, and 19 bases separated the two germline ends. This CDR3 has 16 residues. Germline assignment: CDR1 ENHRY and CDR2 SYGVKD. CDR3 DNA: TGTGCCATCAGTGAGGTGGCGGGGAAGGGATCAGAGCCCCAGCATTTT. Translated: CAISEVAGKGSEPQHF.

The CDR3 DNA follows: TGTGCCTGGAGCGAGGGCAGGAATAATTCACCCCTCCACTTT. Translated, it gives CAWSEGRNNSPLHF. The chain is built from TRBV30 and TRBJ1-6, with D unclear. CDR1 GTSNPN and CDR2 SVGIG come from the germline V gene (reference sequence). This CDR3 comprises 14 residues. Trimming left V 3 bases short and J 5 bases short, with 11 bases between.